This T cell receptor beta chain stems from a study of blood T cell repertoires in COVID-19 (dated by TCRdb to 2018 to 2020). Some background on the complete study: Samples from collaborators originated in the United States, Italy and Spain and spanned both the acute and convalescent phases of COVID-19. The prospective study material was composed of cDNA or gDNA derived from T cells, B-cell-depleted T cells, or PBMCs. Subjects who had been exposed to COVID-19, were actively infected with it, or had recovered from it provided the deeply sampled blood TCRbeta repertoires that made up the dataset. A freely available public database, intended as a resource for researchers studying the immune response to SARS-CoV-2, is where the repertoires were released. Samples were obtained from the ongoing ImmuneRACE study (first 160 participants) and from roughly 1,300 subjects provided by 6 global collaborators. Sample metadata almost always included a de-identified subject ID, COVID-19 status, age in years and sex. Where available, HLA class I and class II types were taken from metadata supplied by the sample provider and were not determined by assay-based typing. General conclusions and limits of the study: The amount of clinical and demographic metadata varied by source and participant and was provided uncurated.

In the prospective study, participants were roughly 18 to 100 years old, resided in fewer than 25 geographic areas of the United States, and were enrolled through a virtual design. In the prospective study, cohorts were assigned on the basis of participant-reported clinical history obtained from a screening survey and a study questionnaire. ImmuneRACE Cohort 3 recovered participants were defined by two consecutive negative NP/OP PCR tests, healthcare professional clearance, or symptom resolution. Mobile phlebotomists in the prospective study collected whole blood, serum and a nasopharyngeal or oropharyngeal swab from every participant. Prospective study participants could optionally give additional blood draws and questionnaires over a roughly 2-month period. Blood samples from the prospective study were shipped frozen or at room temperature prior to DNA extraction. TCRbeta CDR3 regions were amplified from genomic DNA by means of the immunoSEQ Assay, a bias-controlled multiplex PCR. Concerning the study's data processing: Nucleated cell counts per sample were estimated from amplification of reference gene primers within the assay. Sequence reads were collapsed and filtered to measure the absolute abundance of every unique TCRbeta CDR3 rearrangement. Productive Simpson clonality was computed per sample as the square root of Simpson's diversity index over productive rearrangements. Held by TCRdb, this immuneACCESS table contains in-frame sequences only and omits some clones. Under half of the omission traces to an unresolved V gene where checked; the cause of the rest is unknown. The V and J calls and clone size were taken over from that table, and D and trimming were inferred from the DNA. This sample gives approximately 170,000 clones in total; 75% to 85% of them show up just once. The ten largest account for approximately 6% of the sample.

About this clone: No cognate antigen has been identified for it. No much larger clone is present one base from it, and per-base qualities are unavailable.

V trim: 4 bases; J trim: 1 base; unmatched bases: 4. Its CDR3 holds 17 amino acids, cysteine through phenylalanine. The sequence is cut down to CDR3 DNA, 51 bases in frame from base 1. In the germline V gene (reference sequence), CDR1 corresponds to LGHDT and CDR2 to YNNKEL. This clonotype originated in a man aged 35-49 years who had recovered from COVID-19. The sequencing sample was made of PBMCs or T cells enriched from blood (not recorded which). The rearrangement joined TRBV3-1 (or the pseudogene TRBV3-2) to TRBJ2-3, with 14 central nucleotides matching TRBD2. CDR3 loop: CASSRRTSGGRTDTQYF. The DNA reads TGTGCCAGCAGCCGTCGGACTAGCGGGGGGCGCACAGATACGCAGTATTTT.